The T cell receptor (beta chain) under discussion was sequenced for a study of blood T cell repertoires in COVID-19. The CDR3 is 13 residues long. V was trimmed by 7 bases and J by 0 bases, leaving 10 bases between them. Germline CDR1 MNHEY, CDR2 SMNVEV (reference sequence). As handled by the study authors: Amplification of reference gene primers was used by the study to estimate nucleated cell counts. Method: immunoSEQ multiplex PCR; TCRdb's copy keeps in-frame clones and lacks some. That table furnishes V, J and clone size, whereas the DNA furnished D and trimming. Of about 190,000 clones listed, 83% are singletons.

What was sequenced was peripheral blood. The sequence was obtained from a woman aged 40 to 50 with acute or convalescent COVID-19. The J gene is TRBJ2-7, the V gene TRBV27, with D perhaps TRBD2 (6 bases). This CDR3 reads CASIGGSSYEQYF. The DNA of the CDR3 is TGTGCCAGCATCGGGGGAAGCTCCTACGAGCAGTACTTC.